This T cell receptor beta chain emerged from a study of blood T cell repertoires in COVID-19. CDR1 is MNHEY and CDR2 is SVGAGI in the germline V gene. Unmatched junction bases numbered 5, after V lost 6 bases and J lost 5 bases. This CDR3 contains 13 residues. The protocol was immunoSEQ multiplex PCR, while the TCRdb copy is restricted to in-frame clones and leaves out a portion. This sample has 200,000 to 250,000 clones, with approximately 88% found just once. The sequence was collected from a woman aged 25 to 39 who had been exposed to COVID-19. The J gene is TRBJ1-2, the V gene TRBV6-5; 8 positions match TRBD1. Input material: PBMCs or T cells enriched from blood (not recorded which). CDR3: CASRTDRAYGYTF. CDR3 nucleotide sequence: TGTGCCAGCAGGACGGACAGGGCGTATGGCTACACCTTC.